The clone carrying this TCR beta chain has only a few counts. Profiling relied on immunoSEQ multiplex PCR, and the TCRdb table lists in-frame clones only, not all of them. The table has roughly 60,000 clones, roughly 90% seen once. The source of the sample is a study of T cell changes during pregnancy in multiple sclerosis. The germline CDR1 and CDR2 sequences are GTSNPN and SVGIG (reference sequence). V was clipped by 2 bases and J by 4 bases, with 12 bases between them. This CDR3 comprises 14 residues. V and J are TRBV30 and TRBJ1-5; tentative D call: TRBD1 (5 bases). The specimen was peripheral blood, collected before pregnancy. The TCR originated in a female donor with multiple sclerosis, enrolled in a pregnancy study. This chain's CDR3 is CAWSLGGGNQPQHF. Written as DNA, the CDR3 is TGTGCCTGGAGTTTGGGGGGTGGGAATCAGCCCCAGCATTTT. Full variable domain (remainder filled in from reference TRBV30 and TRBJ1-5): SQTIHQWPATLVQPVGSPLSLECTVEGTSNPNLYWYRQAAGRGLQLLFYSVGIGQISSEVPQNLSASRPQDRQFILSSKKLLLSDSGFYLCAWSLGGGNQPQHFGDGTRLSIL.